These 3 T cell receptor beta chains originate from one sample sequenced in a study of molecular identifiers for immune sequencing clone quantification. Each CDR3 protein is one row after TCRdb ran MiXCR on the PCR reads. This sample has hundreds of thousands of distinct CDR3 sequences, with just under 20% found just once. The material sequenced was naive CD8+ T cells from blood, with Jurkat cell RNA spiked in. The subset here: FACS-sorted CD8+CD4-CCR7+CD45RA+ naive T cells. The origin of the receptors is a human donor in good health. Some libraries in this study had Jurkat cell RNA spiked in.

The gene calls are TRBV9 and TRBJ2-1; 7 bases line up with TRBD2. Germline V gene lookup returns CDR1 SGDLS and CDR2 YYNGEE. This CDR3 contains 14 residues. V shed 2 bases and J 3 bases; nucleotides not matched to a gene: 2. CDR3 in DNA: TGTGCCAGCAGCGTCAGCGGGGACTACAATGAGCAGTTCTTC. Translation gives CASSVSGDYNEQFF. Full variable domain (remainder filled in from reference TRBV9 and TRBJ2-1): DSGVTQTPKHLITATGQRVTLRCSPRSGDLSVYWYQQSLDQGLQFLIQYYNGEERAKGNILERFSAQQFPDLHSELNLSSLELGDSALYFCASSVSGDYNEQFFGPGTRLTVL.

This chain links TRBV6-5 with TRBJ2-7; 7 bases are a match to TRBD1. CDR3 length equals 14 residues. V gave up 5 bases and J gave up 3 bases; unmatched junction bases: 7. Per germline, CDR1 MNHEY and CDR2 SVGAGI. The CDR3 protein is CASSRRDSYYEQYF. The CDR3, as DNA: TGTGCCAGCAGTCGTAGGGACAGCTACTACGAGCAGTACTTC.

The rearrangement joins TRBV3-1 to TRBJ2-7; a weak D match, TRBD1 (6 bases). The CDR3 is 14 residues long. Germline V gives CDR1 LGHDT, CDR2 YNNKEL (reference sequence). Deletions cut 5 bases from V and 4 bases from J, with 15 bases between. Here the CDR3 reads CASSTTGDPYEQYF. DNA of the CDR3: TGTGCCAGCAGCACGACAGGTGATCCTTACGAGCAGTACTTC.